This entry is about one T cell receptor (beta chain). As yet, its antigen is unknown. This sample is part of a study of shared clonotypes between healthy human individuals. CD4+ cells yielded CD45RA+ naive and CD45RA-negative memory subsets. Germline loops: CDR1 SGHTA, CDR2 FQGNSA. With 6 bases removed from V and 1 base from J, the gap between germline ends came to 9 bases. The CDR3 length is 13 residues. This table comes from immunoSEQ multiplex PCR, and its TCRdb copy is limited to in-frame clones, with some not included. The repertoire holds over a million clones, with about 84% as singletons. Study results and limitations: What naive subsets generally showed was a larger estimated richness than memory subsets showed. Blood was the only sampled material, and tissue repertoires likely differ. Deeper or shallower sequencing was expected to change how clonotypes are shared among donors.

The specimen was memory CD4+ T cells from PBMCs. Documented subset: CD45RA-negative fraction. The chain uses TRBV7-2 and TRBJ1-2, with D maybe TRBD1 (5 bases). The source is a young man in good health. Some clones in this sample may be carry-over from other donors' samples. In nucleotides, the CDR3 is TGTGCCAGCAGTTCAGGGTTTAACTATGGCTACACCTTC. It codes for CASSSGFNYGYTF.